The source of this T cell receptor beta chain is a study of blood T cell repertoires in COVID-19 (dated by TCRdb to about 2020). For the study in its entirety: The collaborator samples originated in the United States, Italy and Spain and spanned the acute and convalescent phases of COVID-19. A de-identified subject ID, COVID-19 status, age in years and sex were almost always included in the sample metadata. Samples came from the ongoing ImmuneRACE study (first 160 participants) plus 1,254 subjects from 6 global collaborators. Where available, HLA class I and class II types were obtained from metadata supplied by the sample provider rather than from assay-based typing. A freely available public database, intended as a resource for researchers studying the immune response to SARS-CoV-2, is where the repertoires were released. The material from the prospective study consisted of cDNA or gDNA derived from T cells, B-cell-depleted T cells, or PBMCs. Subjects who had been exposed to COVID-19, were actively infected with it, or had recovered from it provided the deeply sampled blood TCRbeta repertoires that made up the dataset. What the authors observed across the whole study: Clinical and demographic metadata were provided uncurated, with the amount varying by source and participant.

Deletion took 2 bases off V and 2 bases off J, with a span of 9 bases between the germline ends. Per the germline V gene (reference sequence), LGHDT is the CDR1 and YNNKEL is the CDR2. There are 14 amino acids in the CDR3, from cysteine to phenylalanine inclusive. Only the CDR3 part of the read is kept: 42 bases, read in frame from the first base. On this clone: It has no known antigen specificity. No per-base quality is available; no much larger clone lies one base away.

Participants in the prospective study were enrolled through a virtual design, were aged roughly 18 to 100 years, and lived in about two dozen United States geographic areas. In the prospective study, cohorts were assigned on the basis of participant-reported clinical history obtained from a screening survey and a study questionnaire. Recovered participants in ImmuneRACE Cohort 3 were defined by two consecutive negative NP/OP PCR tests, clearance by a healthcare professional, or resolution of symptoms. Mobile phlebotomists in the prospective study collected whole blood, serum and a nasopharyngeal or oropharyngeal swab from every participant. Additional blood draws and questionnaires over an approximately 2-month period could optionally be provided by prospective study participants. Before DNA extraction, prospective study blood samples were shipped either frozen or at room temperature. The immunoSEQ Assay, a bias-controlled multiplex PCR, was used to amplify TCRbeta CDR3 regions from genomic DNA. In the paper's pipeline: The number of nucleated cells in each sample was estimated by amplification of reference gene primers within the assay. To quantify the absolute abundance of each unique TCRbeta CDR3 rearrangement, sequence reads were collapsed and filtered. Productive Simpson clonality was computed per sample as the square root of Simpson's diversity index over productive rearrangements. As stored in TCRdb, this immuneACCESS dataset retains in-frame rearrangements with V and J assigned. A fraction of the clones does not appear; measured against another copy, unresolved V genes explain less than half of the discrepancy, and the remainder lacks a known reason. Clonal size and the V and J genes are those of that table, whereas D and trimming came from the DNA. Across this sample there are approximately 290,000 clones, with 75% to 95% seen only once. 0.95% to 1.2% of the sample is in the top ten clones.

Sequencing was carried out using PBMCs or T cells enriched from blood (not recorded which). Here the chain combines TRBV3-1 (or the pseudogene TRBV3-2) and TRBJ1-2; no D gene call is confident. This clonotype was sampled from a woman in her 30s who had recovered from COVID-19. The sequence in DNA is TGTGCCAGCAGCCAATCGGCGGTAAACTATGGCTACACCTTC. This codes for CASSQSAVNYGYTF.